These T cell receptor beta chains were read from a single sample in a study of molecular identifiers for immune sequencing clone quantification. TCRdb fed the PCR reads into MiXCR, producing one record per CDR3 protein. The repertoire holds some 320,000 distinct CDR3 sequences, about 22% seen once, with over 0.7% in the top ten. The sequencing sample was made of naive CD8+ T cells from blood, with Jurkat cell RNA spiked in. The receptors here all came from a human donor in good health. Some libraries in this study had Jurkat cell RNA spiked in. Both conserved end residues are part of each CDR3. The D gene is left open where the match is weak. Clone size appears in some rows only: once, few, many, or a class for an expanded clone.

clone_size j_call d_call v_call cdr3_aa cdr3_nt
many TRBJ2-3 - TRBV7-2 CASSPGLKRYTDTQYF TGTGCCAGCAGCCCCGGACTAAAAAGATATACAGATACGCAGTATTTT
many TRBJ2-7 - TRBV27 CASSFGQHYEQYF TGTGCCAGCAGTTTTGGGCAGCACTACGAGCAGTACTTC
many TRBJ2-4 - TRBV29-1 CSVQEIENIQYF TGCAGCGTTCAGGAAATAGAAAACATTCAGTACTTC
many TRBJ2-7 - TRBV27 CASSLSIGPSYEQYF TGTGCCAGCAGTTTATCGATCGGACCATCCTACGAGCAGTACTTC
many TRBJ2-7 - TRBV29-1 CSVEDRISYEQYF TGCAGCGTTGAAGACAGGATCTCCTACGAGCAGTACTTC
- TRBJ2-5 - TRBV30 CAWTLEGGGETQYF TGTGCCTGGACCTTAGAGGGGGGGGGAGAGACCCAGTACTTC
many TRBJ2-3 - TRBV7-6 CASSLGGGYTDTQYF TGTGCCAGCAGCTTAGGTGGGGGGTACACAGATACGCAGTATTTT
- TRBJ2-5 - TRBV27 CASSLAPPAETQYF TGTGCCAGCAGTTTAGCACCCCCCGCTGAGACCCAGTACTTC
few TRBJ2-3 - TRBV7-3 CASSLIGLPDTQYF TGTGCCAGCAGCTTAATAGGGCTTCCAGATACGCAGTATTTT
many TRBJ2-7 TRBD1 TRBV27 CASSLRTGSSYEQYF TGTGCCAGCAGTTTAAGGACAGGGAGCTCCTACGAGCAGTACTTC
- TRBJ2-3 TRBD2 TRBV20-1 CSASSSGPASTDTQYF TGCAGTGCGTCCTCTAGCGGGCCTGCTAGCACAGATACGCAGTATTTT
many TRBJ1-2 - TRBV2 CAAEGFGFYGYTF TGTGCCGCCGAGGGGTTCGGCTTTTATGGCTACACCTTC
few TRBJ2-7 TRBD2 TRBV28 CASSGLAGGLAEQYF TGTGCCAGCAGTGGACTAGCGGGAGGGCTGGCAGAGCAGTACTTC
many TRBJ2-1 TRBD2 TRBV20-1 CSARGPTSGYNEQFF TGCAGTGCTAGAGGGCCCACTAGCGGGTACAATGAGCAGTTCTTC
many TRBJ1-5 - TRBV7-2 CASSSYNYQPQHF TGTGCCAGCAGCTCATACAACTATCAGCCCCAGCATTTT
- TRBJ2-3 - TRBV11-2 CASSAFVYNSFPPDTQYF TGTGCCAGCAGCGCCTTTGTGTATAACAGCTTCCCGCCAGATACGCAGTATTTT
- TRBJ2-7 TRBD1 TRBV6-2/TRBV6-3 CASSYGAGGDEQYF TGTGCCAGCAGTTACGGGGCAGGGGGCGACGAGCAGTACTTC
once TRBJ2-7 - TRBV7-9 CASSTTDFYEQYF TGCGCCAGCAGCACGACAGACTTCTACGAGCAGTACTTC
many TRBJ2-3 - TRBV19 CASSSGNTQYF TGTGCCAGTAGCTCCGGAAATACGCAGTATTTT
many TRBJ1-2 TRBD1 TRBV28 CASAPAGQGNYGYTF TGTGCCAGCGCACCCGCCGGACAGGGGAACTATGGCTACACCTTC
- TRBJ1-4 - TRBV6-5 CAGSSSERLFF TGTGCCGGCAGTTCTAGTGAAAGACTGTTTTTT
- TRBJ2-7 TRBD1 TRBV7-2 CASSLPRTGDLAYEQYF TGTGCCAGCAGCTTACCTCGTACAGGGGATTTGGCATACGAGCAGTACTTC
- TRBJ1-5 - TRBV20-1 CSARGGIGQPQHF TGCAGTGCTAGAGGGGGTATCGGTCAGCCCCAGCATTTT
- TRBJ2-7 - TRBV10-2 CASSVSGMSEQYF TGCGCCAGCAGTGTTTCCGGGATGTCCGAGCAGTACTTC
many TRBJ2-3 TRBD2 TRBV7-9 CASSQLADVTDTQYF TGTGCCAGCAGCCAACTAGCGGACGTCACAGATACGCAGTATTTT
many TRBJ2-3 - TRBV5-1 CASRRTGEGDTQYF TGCGCCAGCCGCCGCACGGGAGAGGGAGATACGCAGTATTTT
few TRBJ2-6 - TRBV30 CAWIPGANVLTF TGTGCCTGGATACCTGGGGCCAACGTCCTGACTTTC
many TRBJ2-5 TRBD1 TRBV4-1 CASSPYHRGSVETQYF TGCGCCAGCAGCCCGTACCACAGGGGGTCGGTAGAGACCCAGTACTTC
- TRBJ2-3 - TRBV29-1 CSVEATAPSTDPQYF TGCAGCGTTGAAGCGACTGCGCCTAGCACAGATCCGCAGTATTTT
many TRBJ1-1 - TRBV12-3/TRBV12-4 CASSRNTEAFF TGTGCCAGCAGTAGGAACACTGAAGCTTTCTTT
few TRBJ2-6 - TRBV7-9 CASSLGPSGANVLTF TGTGCCAGCAGCTTAGGTCCTTCTGGGGCCAACGTCCTGACTTTC
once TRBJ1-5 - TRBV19 CASSIQLDQPQHF TGTGCCAGTAGTATACAGTTAGATCAGCCCCAGCATTTT
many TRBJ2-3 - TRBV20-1 CSALRRRASTDTQYF TGCAGTGCTCTAAGGCGGAGAGCTAGCACAGATACGCAGTATTTT
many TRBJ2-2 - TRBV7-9 CASSSGRLNTGELFF TGTGCCAGCAGCTCGGGACGCCTGAACACCGGGGAGCTGTTTTTT
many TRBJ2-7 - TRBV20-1 CSARTRQFSSYEQYF TGCAGTGCTAGAACTCGACAGTTTAGCTCCTACGAGCAGTACTTC
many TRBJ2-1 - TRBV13 CASTLGHSYNEQFF TGTGCCAGCACGCTGGGCCACTCCTACAATGAGCAGTTCTTC
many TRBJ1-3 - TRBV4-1 CASGEQYSGNTIYF TGCGCCAGCGGCGAACAGTACTCTGGAAACACCATATATTTT
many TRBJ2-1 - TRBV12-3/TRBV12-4 CASRNRVGINEQFF TGTGCCAGCAGGAACAGGGTAGGGATCAATGAGCAGTTCTTC
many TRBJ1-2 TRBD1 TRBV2 CASTPWDRARGYTF TGTGCCAGCACCCCATGGGACAGGGCCCGGGGCTACACCTTC
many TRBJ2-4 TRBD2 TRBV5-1 CASSLLFSGAPDLAKNIQYF TGCGCCAGCAGCTTGCTATTTAGCGGGGCTCCAGATCTAGCCAAAAACATTCAGTACTTC
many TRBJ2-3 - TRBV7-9 CASSSPLPSTDTQYF TGTGCCAGCAGCTCCCCCCTCCCAAGCACAGATACGCAGTATTTT
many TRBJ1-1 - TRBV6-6 CASKEGPRNTEAFF TGTGCCAGCAAAGAGGGACCCAGGAACACTGAAGCTTTCTTT
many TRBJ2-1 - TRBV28 CASSLHPARGPLYNEQFF TGTGCCAGCAGTTTACACCCCGCCCGGGGGCCCCTATACAATGAGCAGTTCTTC
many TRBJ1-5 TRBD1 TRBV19 CASSKTGQGRLPQHF TGTGCCAGTAGCAAGACGGGACAGGGAAGGCTGCCCCAGCATTTT
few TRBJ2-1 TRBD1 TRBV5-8 CASSFGTGIYNEQFF TGTGCCAGCAGCTTTGGGACAGGGATCTACAATGAGCAGTTCTTC
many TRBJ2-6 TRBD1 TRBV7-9 CASSPQDRGPGANVLTF TGTGCCAGCAGCCCACAGGACAGGGGACCTGGGGCCAACGTCCTGACTTTC
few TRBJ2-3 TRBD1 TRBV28 CASRDPQQGAPRDTQYF TGTGCCAGCAGGGATCCCCAACAGGGGGCGCCGAGAGATACGCAGTATTTT